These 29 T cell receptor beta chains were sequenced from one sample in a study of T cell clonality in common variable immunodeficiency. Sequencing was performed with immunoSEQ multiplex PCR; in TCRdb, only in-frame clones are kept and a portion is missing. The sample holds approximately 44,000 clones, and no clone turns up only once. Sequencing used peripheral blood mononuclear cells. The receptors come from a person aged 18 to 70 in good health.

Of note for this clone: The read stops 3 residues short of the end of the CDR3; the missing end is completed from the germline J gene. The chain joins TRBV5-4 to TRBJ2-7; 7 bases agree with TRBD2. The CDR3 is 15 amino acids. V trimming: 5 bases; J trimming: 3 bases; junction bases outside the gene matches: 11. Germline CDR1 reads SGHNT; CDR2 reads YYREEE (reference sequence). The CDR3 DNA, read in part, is TGTGCCAGCAGGAGGGGAGCGGGACCAGGCTACGAG. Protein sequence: CASRRGAGPGYE. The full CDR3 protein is CASRRGAGPGYEQYF.

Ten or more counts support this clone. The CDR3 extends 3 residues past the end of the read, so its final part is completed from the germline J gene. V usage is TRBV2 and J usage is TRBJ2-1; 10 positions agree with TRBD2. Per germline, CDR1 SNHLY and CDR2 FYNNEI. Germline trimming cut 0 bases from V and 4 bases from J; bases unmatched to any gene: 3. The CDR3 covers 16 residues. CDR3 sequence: CASSEALAGGYNEQFF. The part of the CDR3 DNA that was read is TGTGCCAGCAGTGAAGCCTTAGCGGGGGGATACAATGAG. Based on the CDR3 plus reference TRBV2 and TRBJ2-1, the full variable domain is EPEVTQTPSHQVTQMGQEVILRCVPISNHLYFYWYRQILGQKVEFLVSFYNNEISEKSEIFDDQFSVERPDGSNFTLKIRSTKLEDSAMYFCASSEALAGGYNEQFFGPGTRLTVL.

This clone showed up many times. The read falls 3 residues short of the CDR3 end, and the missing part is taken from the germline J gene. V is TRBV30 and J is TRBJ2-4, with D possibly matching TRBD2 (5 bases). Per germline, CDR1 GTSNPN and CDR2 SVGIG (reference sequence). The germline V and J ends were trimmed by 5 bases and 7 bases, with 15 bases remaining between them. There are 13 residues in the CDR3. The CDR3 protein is CAWSFRGTNIQYF. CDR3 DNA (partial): TGTGCCTGGTCGTTCCGGGGAACGAACATT.

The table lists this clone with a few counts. This CDR3 is CASSRLAGGLADTQYF. Incomplete CDR3 DNA: TGTGCCAGCAGTAGACTAGCGGGGGGGCTCGCAGATACG. The chain couples TRBV2 to TRBJ2-3; 14 positions match TRBD2. The read gets to within 3 residues of the CDR3 end, and the germline J gene fills in the rest. The CDR3 is 16 amino acids. Losses at the gene ends were 5 bases for V and 4 bases for J; bases not matched to a gene: 5. Germline V CDR1 and CDR2: SNHLY, FYNNEI.

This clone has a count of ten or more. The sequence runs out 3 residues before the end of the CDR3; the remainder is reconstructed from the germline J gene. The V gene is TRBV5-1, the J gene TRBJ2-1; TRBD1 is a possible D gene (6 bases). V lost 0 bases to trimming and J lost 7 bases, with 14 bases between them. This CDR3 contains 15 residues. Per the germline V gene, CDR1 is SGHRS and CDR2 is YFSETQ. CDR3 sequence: CASSLVQGEGNEQFF. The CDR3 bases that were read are TGCGCCAGCAGCTTGGTACAGGGAGAAGGGAATGAG.

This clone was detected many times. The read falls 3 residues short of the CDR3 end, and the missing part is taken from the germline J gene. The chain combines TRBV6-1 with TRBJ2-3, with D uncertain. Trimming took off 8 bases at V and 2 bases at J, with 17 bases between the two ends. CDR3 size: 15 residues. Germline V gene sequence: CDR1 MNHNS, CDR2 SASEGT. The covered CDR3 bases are TGTGCCAGCCGTGGGGTAGCTAGGTACACAGATACG. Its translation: CASRGVARYTDT. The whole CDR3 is CASRGVARYTDTQYF.

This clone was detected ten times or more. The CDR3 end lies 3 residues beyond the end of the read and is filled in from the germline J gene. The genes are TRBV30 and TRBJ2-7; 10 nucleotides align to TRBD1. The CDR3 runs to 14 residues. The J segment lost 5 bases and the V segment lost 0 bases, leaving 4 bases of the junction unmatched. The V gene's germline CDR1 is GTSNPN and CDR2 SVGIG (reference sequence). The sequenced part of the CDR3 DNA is TGTGCCTGGAGTGTAGACAGGGGGCTACACGAG. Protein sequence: CAWSVDRGLHE. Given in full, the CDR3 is CAWSVDRGLHEQYF.

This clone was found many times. The part of the CDR3 DNA that was read is TGTGCCTGGAGTGCCGACAGTTACTATGGC. Translating gives CAWSADSYYG. The whole CDR3 sequence is CAWSADSYYGYTF. J is TRBJ1-2 and V is TRBV30, with a tentative D call TRBD1 (5 bases). The CDR3 is cut off 3 residues early in the read; its end comes from the germline J gene. The CDR3 has 13 amino acids. V lost 1 base and J 3 bases, leaving 9 bases between the germline ends. Germline CDR1 is GTSNPN and CDR2 is SVGIG (reference sequence). Using reference TRBV30 and TRBJ1-2 for the parts outside the CDR3, the full variable domain is SQTIHQWPATLVQPVGSPLSLECTVEGTSNPNLYWYRQAAGRGLQLLFYSVGIGQISSEVPQNLSASRPQDRQFILSSKKLLLSDSGFYLCAWSADSYYGYTFGSGTRLTVV.

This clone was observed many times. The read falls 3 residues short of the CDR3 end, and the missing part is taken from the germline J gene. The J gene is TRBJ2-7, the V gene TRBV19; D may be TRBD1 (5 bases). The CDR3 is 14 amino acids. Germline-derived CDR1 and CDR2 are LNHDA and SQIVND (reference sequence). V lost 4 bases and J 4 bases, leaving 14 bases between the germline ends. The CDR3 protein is CASSTGAGKYEQYF. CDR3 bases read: TGTGCCAGTAGTACTGGGGCAGGGAAATACGAG.

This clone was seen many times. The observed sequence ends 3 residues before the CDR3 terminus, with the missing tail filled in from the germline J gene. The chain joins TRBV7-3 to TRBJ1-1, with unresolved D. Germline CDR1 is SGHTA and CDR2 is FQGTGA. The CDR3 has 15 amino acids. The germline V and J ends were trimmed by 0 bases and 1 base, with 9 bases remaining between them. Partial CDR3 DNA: TGTGCCAGCAGCTTAACGTCCTCAGAGAACACTGAA. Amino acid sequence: CASSLTSSENTE. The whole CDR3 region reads CASSLTSSENTEAFF.

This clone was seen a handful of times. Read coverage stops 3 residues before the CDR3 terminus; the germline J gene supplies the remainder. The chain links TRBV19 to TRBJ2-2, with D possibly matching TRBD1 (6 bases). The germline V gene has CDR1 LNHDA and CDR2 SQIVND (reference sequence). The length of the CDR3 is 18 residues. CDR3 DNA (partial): TGTGCCAGTAGCCTACCCAGGGGTGGGAACTCTGGGGCCAACGTG. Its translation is CASSLPRGGNSGANV. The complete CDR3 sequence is CASSLPRGGNSGANVLFF.

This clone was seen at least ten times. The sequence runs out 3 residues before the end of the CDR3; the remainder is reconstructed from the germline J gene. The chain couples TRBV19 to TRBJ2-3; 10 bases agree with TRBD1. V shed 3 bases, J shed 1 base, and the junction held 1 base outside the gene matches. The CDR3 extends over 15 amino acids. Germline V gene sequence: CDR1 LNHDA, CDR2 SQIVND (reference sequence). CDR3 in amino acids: CASSMTGGRTDTQYF. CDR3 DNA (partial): TGTGCCAGTAGTATGACAGGGGGCCGCACAGATACG.

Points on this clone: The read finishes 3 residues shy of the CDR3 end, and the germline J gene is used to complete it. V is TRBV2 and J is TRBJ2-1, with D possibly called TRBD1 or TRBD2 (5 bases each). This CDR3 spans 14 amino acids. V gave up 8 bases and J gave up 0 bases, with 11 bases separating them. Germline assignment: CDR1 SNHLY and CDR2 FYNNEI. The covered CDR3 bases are TGTGCCAGCCCGGGAAGGGGCTCCTACAATGAG. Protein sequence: CASPGRGSYNE. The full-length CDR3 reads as CASPGRGSYNEQFF.

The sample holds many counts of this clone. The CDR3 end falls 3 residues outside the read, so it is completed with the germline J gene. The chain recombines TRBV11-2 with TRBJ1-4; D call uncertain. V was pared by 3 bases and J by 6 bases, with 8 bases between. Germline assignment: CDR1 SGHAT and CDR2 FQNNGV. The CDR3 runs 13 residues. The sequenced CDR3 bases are TGTGCCAGCAGCTTTGTGGCTGATGAAAAA. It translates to CASSFVADEK. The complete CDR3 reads CASSFVADEKLFF. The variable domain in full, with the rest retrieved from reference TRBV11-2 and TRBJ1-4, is EAGVAQSPRYKIIEKRQSVAFWCNPISGHATLYWYQQILGQGPKLLIQFQNNGVVDDSQLPKDRFSAERLKGVDSTLKIQPAKLEDSAVYLCASSFVADEKLFFGSGTQLSVL.

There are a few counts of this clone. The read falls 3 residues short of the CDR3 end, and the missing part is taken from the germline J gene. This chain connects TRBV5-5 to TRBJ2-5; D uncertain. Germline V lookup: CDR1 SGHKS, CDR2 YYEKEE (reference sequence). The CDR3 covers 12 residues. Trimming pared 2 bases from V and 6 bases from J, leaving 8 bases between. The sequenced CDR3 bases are TGTGCCAGCAGCTTCAACTTGCAGACC. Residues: CASSFNLQT. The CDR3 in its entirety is CASSFNLQTQYF. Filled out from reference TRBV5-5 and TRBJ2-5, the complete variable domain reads DAGVTQSPTHLIKTRGQQVTLRCSPISGHKSVSWYQQVLGQGPQFIFQYYEKEERGRGNFPDRFSARQFPNYSSELNVNALLLGDSALYLCASSFNLQTQYFGPGTRLLVL.

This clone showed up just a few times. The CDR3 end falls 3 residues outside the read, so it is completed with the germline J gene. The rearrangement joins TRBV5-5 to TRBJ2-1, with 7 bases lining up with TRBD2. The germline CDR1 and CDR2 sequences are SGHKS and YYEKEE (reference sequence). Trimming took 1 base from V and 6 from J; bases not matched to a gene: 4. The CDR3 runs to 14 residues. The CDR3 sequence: CASSLTGTTNEQFF. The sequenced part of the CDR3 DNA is TGTGCCAGCAGCTTGACCGGGACTACCAATGAG.

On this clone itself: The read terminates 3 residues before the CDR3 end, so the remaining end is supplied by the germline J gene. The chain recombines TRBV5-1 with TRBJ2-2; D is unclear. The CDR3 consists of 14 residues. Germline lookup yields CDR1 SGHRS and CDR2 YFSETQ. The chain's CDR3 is CASSLLSTNEKLFF. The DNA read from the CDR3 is TGCGCCAGCAGCTTACTTTCAACTAATGAAAAG.

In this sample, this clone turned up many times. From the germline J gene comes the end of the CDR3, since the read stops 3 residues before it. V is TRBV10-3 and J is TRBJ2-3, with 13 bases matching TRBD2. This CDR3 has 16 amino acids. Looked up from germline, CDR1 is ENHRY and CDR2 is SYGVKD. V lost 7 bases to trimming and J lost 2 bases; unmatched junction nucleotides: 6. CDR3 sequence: CAITQTSGGATDTQYF. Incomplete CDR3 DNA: TGTGCCATCACCCAAACTAGCGGGGGGGCCACAGATACG.

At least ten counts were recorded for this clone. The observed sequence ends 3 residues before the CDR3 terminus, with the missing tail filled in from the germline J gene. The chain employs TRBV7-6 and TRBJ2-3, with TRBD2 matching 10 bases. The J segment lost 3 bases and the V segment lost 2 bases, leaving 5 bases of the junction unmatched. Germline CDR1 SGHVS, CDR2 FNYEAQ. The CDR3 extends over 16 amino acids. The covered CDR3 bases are TGTGCCAGCAGCTTACCGGGACTAGCGTCTACAGATACG. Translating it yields CASSLPGLASTDT. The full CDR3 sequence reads CASSLPGLASTDTQYF.

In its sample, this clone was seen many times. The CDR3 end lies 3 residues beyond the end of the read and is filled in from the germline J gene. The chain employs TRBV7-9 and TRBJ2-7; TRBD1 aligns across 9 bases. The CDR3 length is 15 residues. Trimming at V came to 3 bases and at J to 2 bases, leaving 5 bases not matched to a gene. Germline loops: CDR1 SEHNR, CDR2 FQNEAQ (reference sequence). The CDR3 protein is CASSFPGQGTYEQYF. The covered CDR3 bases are TGTGCCAGCAGCTTTCCGGGACAGGGAACCTACGAG.

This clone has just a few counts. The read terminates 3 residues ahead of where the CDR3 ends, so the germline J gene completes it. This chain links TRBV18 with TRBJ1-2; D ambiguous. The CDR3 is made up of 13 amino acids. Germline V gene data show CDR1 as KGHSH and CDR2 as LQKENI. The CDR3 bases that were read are TGTGCCAGCTCCGTCGGGGAACCCTACGAC. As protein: CASSVGEPYD. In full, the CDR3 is CASSVGEPYDYTF.

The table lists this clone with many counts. CDR3 residues: CSARRSGQVYGYTF. CDR3 DNA (partial): TGCAGTGCTAGAAGGTCCGGACAGGTTTATGGC. The chain employs TRBV20-1 and TRBJ1-2; 7 bases match TRBD1. The read terminates 3 residues ahead of where the CDR3 ends, so the germline J gene completes it. The V gene end was trimmed by 2 bases and the J gene end by 5 bases; junction bases not matched to a gene: 8. This CDR3 is 14 amino acids long. Germline V gene lookup returns CDR1 DFQATT and CDR2 SNEGSKA (reference sequence).

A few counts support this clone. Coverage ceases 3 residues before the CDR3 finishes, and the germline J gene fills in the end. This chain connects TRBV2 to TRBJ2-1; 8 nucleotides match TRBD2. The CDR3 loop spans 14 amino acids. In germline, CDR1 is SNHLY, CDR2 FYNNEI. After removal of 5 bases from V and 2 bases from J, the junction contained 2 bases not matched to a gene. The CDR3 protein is CASSNSGTYNEQFF. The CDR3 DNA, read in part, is TGTGCCAGCAGTAATAGCGGGACCTACAATGAG. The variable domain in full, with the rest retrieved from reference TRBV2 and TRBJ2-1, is EPEVTQTPSHQVTQMGQEVILRCVPISNHLYFYWYRQILGQKVEFLVSFYNNEISEKSEIFDDQFSVERPDGSNFTLKIRSTKLEDSAMYFCASSNSGTYNEQFFGPGTRLTVL.

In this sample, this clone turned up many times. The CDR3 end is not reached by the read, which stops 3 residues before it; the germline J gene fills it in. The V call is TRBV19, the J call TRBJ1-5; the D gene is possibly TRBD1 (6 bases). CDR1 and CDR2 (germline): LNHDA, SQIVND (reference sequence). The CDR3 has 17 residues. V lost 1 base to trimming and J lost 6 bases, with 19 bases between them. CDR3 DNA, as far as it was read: TGTGCCAGTAGTATAGGCAGGGGAGCAGGTAGTGGTCAGCCC. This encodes CASSIGRGAGSGQP. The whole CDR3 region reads CASSIGRGAGSGQPQHF.

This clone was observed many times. The CDR3 bases that were read are TGTGCCAGCAGTTCGCAGGGGGCTTCGTACAATGAG. It yields the protein CASSSQGASYNE. The complete CDR3 reads CASSSQGASYNEQFF. This rearrangement joins TRBV6-2 or TRBV6-3 to TRBJ2-1, with 8 bases lining up with TRBD1. The read comes to an end 3 residues before the CDR3 does, leaving the germline J gene to fill in the end. In germline, CDR1 is MNHEY, CDR2 SVGEGT. This CDR3 has 15 amino acids. With V trimmed by 4 bases and J by 4 bases, 6 bases remained unmatched.

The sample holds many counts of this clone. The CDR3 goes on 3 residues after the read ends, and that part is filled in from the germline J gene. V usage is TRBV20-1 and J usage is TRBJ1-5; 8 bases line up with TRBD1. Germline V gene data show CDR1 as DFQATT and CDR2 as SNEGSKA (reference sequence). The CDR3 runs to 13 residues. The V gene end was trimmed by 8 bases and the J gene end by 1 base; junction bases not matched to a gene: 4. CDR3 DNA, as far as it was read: TGCAGTATCTACAGGGGGAGCAATCAGCCC. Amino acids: CSIYRGSNQP. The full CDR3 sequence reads CSIYRGSNQPQHF.

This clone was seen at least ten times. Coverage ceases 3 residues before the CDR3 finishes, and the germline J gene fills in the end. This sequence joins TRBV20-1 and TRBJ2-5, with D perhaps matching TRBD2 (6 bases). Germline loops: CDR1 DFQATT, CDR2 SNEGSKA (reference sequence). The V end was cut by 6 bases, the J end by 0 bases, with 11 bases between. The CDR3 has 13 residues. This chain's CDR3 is CSALGGYQETQYF. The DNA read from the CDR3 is TGCAGTGCCCTGGGGGGTTACCAAGAGACC.

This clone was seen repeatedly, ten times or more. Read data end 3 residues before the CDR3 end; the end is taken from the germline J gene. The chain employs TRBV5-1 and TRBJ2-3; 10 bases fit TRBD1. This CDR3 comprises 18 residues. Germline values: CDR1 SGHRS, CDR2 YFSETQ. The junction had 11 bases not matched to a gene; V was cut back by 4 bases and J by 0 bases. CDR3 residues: CASSGGTGAAGSTDTQYF. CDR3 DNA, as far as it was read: TGCGCCAGCAGCGGAGGGACAGGGGCCGCCGGCAGCACAGATACG.

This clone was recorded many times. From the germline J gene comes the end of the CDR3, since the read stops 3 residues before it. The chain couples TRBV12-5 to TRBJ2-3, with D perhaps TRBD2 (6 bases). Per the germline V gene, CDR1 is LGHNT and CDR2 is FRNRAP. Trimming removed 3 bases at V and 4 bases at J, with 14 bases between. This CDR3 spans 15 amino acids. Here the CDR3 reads CASGFLRDSADTQYF. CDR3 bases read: TGTGCTAGTGGTTTCCTCCGGGACTCGGCAGATACG.